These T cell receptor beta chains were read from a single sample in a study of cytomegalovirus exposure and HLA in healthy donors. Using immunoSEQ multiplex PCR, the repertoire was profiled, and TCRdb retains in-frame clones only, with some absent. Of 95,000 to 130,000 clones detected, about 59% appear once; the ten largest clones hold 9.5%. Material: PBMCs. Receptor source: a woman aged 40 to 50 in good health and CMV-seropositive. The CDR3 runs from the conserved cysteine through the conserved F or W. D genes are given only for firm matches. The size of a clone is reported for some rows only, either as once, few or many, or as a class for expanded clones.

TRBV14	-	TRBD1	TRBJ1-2	CASSQEMVDSGGVNYGYTF	TGTGCCAGCAGCCAAGAGATGGTGGACTCAGGGGGCGTCAACTATGGCTACACCTTC
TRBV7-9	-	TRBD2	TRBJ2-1	CASSSLAGGYNEQFF	TGTGCCAGCAGCTCACTAGCGGGAGGTTACAATGAGCAGTTCTTC
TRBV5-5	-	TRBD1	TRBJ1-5	CASSLGTAGPQHF	TGTGCCAGCAGCTTAGGGACAGCTGGGCCCCAGCATTTT
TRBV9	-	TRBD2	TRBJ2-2	CASKSSGNTGELFF	TGTGCCAGCAAGTCTAGCGGGAACACCGGGGAGCTGTTTTTT
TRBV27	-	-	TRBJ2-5	CASMAAGYQETQYF	TGTGCCAGCATGGCCGCGGGCTACCAAGAGACCCAGTACTTC
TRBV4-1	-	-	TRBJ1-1	CASSQDMELFVPEAFF	TGCGCCAGCAGCCAAGATATGGAGCTCTTCGTGCCTGAAGCTTTCTTT
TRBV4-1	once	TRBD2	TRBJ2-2	CASSQFRALAGDNTGELFF	TGCGCCAGCAGCCAATTTAGGGCCCTAGCGGGAGATAACACCGGGGAGCTGTTTTTT
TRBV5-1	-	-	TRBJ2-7	CASSKGPEGVYEQYF	TGCGCCAGCAGCAAAGGACCAGAGGGGGTCTACGAGCAGTACTTC
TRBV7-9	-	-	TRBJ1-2	CSSNQGLEGYTF	TGTTCCAGCAATCAGGGTTTAGAGGGCTACACCTTC
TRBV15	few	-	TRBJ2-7	CATSNSYEQYF	TGTGCCACCAGCAACAGCTACGAGCAGTACTTC